These 4 T cell receptor beta chains came from one sample sequenced in a study of T cell changes during pregnancy in multiple sclerosis. Data came from immunoSEQ multiplex PCR; TCRdb stores just in-frame clones and leaves some out. The repertoire holds 70,000 to 90,000 clones, with about 91% as singletons. The sample was PBMCs, taken in the first trimester of pregnancy. Source of these receptors: a female donor in good health, serving as a control in a pregnancy study. Some clones in this sample may be carry-over from other donors' samples.

V gene TRBV10-3 combines with J gene TRBJ2-2; 8 bases are a match to TRBD1. From germline, CDR1 is ENHRY and CDR2 SYGVKD. Germline trimming cut 10 bases from V and 8 bases from J; bases unmatched to any gene: 9. CDR3 size: 13 residues. CDR3 sequence reads: CATRTGQGGELFF. The CDR3 DNA follows: TGTGCCACCCGGACAGGGCAAGGGGGGGAGCTGTTTTTT.

The CDR3 DNA sequence: TGCGCCAGCAGCTTGGCCGGGGGGCGCGAGCAGTACTTC. Protein sequence: CASSLAGGREQYF. J is TRBJ2-7 and V is TRBV5-1, with D perhaps matching TRBD2 (7 bases). The V end was cut by 0 bases, the J end by 6 bases, with 10 bases between. The CDR3 is made up of 13 amino acids. Germline CDR1 is SGHRS and CDR2 is YFSETQ.

The count of this clone is one. V usage is TRBV28 and J usage is TRBJ2-1; D may be TRBD1 (5 bases). Germline V lookup: CDR1 MDHEN, CDR2 SYDVKM. CDR3 length: 15 amino acids. V was shortened by 5 bases and J by 0 bases, with 11 bases between the two germline ends. The CDR3 DNA reads TGTGCCAGCAGTGTCCTAGGGGTCTCCTACAATGAGCAGTTCTTC. Translating gives CASSVLGVSYNEQFF.

This clone was counted once. V usage is TRBV18 and J usage is TRBJ1-5; no definite D call. Per germline, CDR1 KGHSH and CDR2 LQKENI. Trimming shortened V by 2 bases and J by 0 bases, and 11 bases separated the two germline ends. The CDR3 runs to 16 residues. The DNA for the CDR3 is TGTGCCAGCTCACCAGGGCAGGACTATAGCAATCAGCCCCAGCATTTT. Its protein product is CASSPGQDYSNQPQHF.